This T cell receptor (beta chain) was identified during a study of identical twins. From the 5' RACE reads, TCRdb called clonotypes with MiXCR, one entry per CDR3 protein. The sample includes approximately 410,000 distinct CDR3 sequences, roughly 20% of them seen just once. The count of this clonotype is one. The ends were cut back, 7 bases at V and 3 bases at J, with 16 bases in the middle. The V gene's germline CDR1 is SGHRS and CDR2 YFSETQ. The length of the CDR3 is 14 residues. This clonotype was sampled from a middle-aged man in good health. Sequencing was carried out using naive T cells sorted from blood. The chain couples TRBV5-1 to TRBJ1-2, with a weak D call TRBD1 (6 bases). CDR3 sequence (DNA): TGCGCCAGCTCATCGGACAGCCGGGACTATGGCTACACCTTC. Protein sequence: CASSSDSRDYGYTF.